This TCR beta chain was sequenced in a study of blood T cell repertoires in COVID-19. Libraries were prepared by immunoSEQ multiplex PCR; TCRdb keeps only in-frame clonotypes and omits some of them. Of about 140,000 clones listed, over 80% are singletons. Per the germline V gene, CDR1 is LGHNA and CDR2 is YSLEER. J gave up 10 bases and V 0 bases, and 11 bases lay outside the gene matches. The CDR3 extends over 16 amino acids. The V and J genes are TRBV4-3 and TRBJ2-1; 8 bases line up with TRBD2. Sample: peripheral blood. The origin of this receptor is a man aged 50 to 59 with active COVID-19. CDR3 in DNA: TGCGCCAGCAGCCAAGAACGAACGGGGGGGTTAGGGGAGCAGTTCTTC. This translates into CASSQERTGGLGEQFF.